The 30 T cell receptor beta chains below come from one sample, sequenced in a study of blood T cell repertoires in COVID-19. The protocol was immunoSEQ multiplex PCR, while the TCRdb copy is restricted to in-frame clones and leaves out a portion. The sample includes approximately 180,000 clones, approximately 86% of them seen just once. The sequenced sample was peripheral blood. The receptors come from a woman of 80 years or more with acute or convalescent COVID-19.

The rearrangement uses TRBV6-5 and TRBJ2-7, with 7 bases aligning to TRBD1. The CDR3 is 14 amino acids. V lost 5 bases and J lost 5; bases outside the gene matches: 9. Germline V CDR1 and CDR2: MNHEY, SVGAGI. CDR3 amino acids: CASSHMTGWNEQYF. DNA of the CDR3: TGTGCCAGCAGTCACATGACAGGGTGGAACGAGCAGTACTTC.

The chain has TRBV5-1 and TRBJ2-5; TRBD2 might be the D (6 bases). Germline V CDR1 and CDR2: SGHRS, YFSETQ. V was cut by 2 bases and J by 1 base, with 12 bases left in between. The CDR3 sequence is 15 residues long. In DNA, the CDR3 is TGCGCCAGCAGCTTATCGAAGGGACTCCAAGAGACCCAGTACTTC. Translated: CASSLSKGLQETQYF.

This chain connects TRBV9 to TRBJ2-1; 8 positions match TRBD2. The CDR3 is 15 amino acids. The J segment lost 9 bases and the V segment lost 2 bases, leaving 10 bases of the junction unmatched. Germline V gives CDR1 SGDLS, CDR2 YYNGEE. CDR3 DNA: TGTGCCAGCAGCGTTGGGGGCAGCGGGAGTCTTGAGCAGTTCTTC. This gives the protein CASSVGGSGSLEQFF.

CDR3 coding DNA: TGTGCCAGCAGAGGACAGGGGGCTGACAATCAGCCCCAGCATTTT. Translated: CASRGQGADNQPQHF. The chain recombines TRBV19 with TRBJ1-5; TRBD1 aligns across 11 bases. V lost 9 bases, J lost 3 bases, and 7 bases stayed unmatched. From germline, CDR1 is LNHDA and CDR2 SQIVND (reference sequence). The CDR3 is 15 amino acids.

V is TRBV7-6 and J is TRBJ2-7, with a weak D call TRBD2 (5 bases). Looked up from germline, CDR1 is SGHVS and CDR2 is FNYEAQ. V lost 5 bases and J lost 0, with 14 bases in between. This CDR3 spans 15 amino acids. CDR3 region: CASSPQSGSSYEQYF. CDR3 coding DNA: TGTGCCAGCAGCCCCCAAAGCGGAAGCTCCTACGAGCAGTACTTC. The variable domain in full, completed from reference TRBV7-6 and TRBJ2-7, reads GAGVSQSPRYKVTKRGQDVALRCDPISGHVSLYWYRQALGQGPEFLTYFNYEAQQDKSGLPNDRFSAERPEGSISTLTIQRTEQRDSAMYRCASSPQSGSSYEQYFGPGTRLTVT.

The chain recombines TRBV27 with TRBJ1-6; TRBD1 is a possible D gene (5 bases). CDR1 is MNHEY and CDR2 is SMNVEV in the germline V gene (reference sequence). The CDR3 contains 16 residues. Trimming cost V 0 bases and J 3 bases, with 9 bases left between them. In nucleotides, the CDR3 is TGTGCCAGCAGTTTATCAGGGGCGTTCTATAATTCACCCCTCCACTTT. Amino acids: CASSLSGAFYNSPLHF.

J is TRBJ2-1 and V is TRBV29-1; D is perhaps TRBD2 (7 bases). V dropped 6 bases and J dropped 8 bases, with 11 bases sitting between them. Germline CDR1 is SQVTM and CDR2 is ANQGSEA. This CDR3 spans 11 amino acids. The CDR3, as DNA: TGCAGCGTGGGGAGGGGGGATGAGCAGTTCTTC. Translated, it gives CSVGRGDEQFF.

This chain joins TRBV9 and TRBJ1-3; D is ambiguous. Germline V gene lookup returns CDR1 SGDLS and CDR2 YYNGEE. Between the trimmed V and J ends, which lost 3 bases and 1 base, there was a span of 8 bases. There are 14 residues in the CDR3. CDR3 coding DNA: TGTGCCAGCAGCGAAGTGAGGTCTGGAAACACCATATATTTT. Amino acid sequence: CASSEVRSGNTIYF.

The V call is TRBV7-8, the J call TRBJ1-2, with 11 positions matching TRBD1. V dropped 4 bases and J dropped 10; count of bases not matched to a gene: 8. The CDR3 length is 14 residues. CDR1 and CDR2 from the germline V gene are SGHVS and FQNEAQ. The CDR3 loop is CASSWTGTGGVYTF. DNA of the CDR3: TGTGCCAGCAGCTGGACGGGGACAGGGGGGGTCTACACCTTC.

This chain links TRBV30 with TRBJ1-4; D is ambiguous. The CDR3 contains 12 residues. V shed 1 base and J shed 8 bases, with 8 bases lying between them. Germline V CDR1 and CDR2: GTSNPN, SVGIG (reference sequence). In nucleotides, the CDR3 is TGTGCCTGGAGTGCGAGTTGGGAAAAACTGTTTTTT. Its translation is CAWSASWEKLFF.

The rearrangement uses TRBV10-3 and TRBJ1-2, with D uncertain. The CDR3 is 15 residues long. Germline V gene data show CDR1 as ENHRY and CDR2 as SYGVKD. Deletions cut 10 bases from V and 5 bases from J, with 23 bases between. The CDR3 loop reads CATASVEVVGYGYTF. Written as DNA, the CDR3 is TGTGCCACTGCCTCGGTGGAGGTGGTAGGGTATGGCTACACCTTC.

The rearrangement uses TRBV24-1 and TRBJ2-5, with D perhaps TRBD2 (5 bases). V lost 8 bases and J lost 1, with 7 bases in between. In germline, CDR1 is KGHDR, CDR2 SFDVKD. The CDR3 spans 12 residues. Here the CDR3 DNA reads TGTGCCACCATGGGGAGCCAAGAGACCCAGTACTTC. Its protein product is CATMGSQETQYF.

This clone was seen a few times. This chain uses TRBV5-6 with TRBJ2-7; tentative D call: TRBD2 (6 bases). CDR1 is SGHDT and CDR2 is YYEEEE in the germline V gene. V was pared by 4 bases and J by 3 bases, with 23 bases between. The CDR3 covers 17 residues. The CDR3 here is CASSPPGGGFFIYEQYF. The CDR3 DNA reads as TGTGCCAGCAGCCCTCCCGGAGGAGGGTTTTTTATCTACGAGCAGTACTTC.

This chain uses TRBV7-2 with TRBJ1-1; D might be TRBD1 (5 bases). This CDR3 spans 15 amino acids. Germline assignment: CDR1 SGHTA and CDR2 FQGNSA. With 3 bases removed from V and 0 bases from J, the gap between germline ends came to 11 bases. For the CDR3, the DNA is TGTGCCAGCAGCTTGACAGAGATTATGAACACTGAAGCTTTCTTT. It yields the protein CASSLTEIMNTEAFF.

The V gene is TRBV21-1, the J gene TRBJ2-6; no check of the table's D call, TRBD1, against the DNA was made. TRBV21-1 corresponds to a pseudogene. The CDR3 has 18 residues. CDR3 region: CASSKTRGEDSGANVLTF. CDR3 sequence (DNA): TGTGCCAGCAGCAAGACCAGGGGTGAAGATTCTGGGGCCAACGTCCTGACTTTC.

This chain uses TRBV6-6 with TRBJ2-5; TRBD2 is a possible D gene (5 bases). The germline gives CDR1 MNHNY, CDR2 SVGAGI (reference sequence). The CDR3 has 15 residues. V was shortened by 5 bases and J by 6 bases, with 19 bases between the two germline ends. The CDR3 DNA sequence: TGTGCCAGCAGTCGCCCGGACCGGCGGGCGAAGACCCAGTACTTC. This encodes CASSRPDRRAKTQYF.

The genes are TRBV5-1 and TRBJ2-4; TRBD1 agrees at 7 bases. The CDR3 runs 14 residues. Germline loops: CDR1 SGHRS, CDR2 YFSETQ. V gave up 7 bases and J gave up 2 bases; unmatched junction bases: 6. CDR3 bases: TGCGCCAGCCGCGAGACAGGGACCAAAAACATTCAGTACTTC. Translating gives CASRETGTKNIQYF.

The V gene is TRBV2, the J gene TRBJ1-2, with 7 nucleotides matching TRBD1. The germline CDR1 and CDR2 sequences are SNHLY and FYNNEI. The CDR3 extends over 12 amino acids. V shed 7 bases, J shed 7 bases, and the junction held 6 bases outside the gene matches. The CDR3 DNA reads TGTGCCAGCAATAGCAACAGGGGTGGCTACACCTTC. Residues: CASNSNRGGYTF.

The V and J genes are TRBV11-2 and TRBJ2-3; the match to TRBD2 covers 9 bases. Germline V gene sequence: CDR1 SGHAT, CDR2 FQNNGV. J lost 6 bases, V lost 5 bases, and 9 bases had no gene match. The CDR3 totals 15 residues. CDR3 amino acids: CASSPPGGGADTQYF. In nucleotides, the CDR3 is TGTGCCAGCAGCCCCCCGGGCGGGGGGGCGGATACGCAGTATTTT.

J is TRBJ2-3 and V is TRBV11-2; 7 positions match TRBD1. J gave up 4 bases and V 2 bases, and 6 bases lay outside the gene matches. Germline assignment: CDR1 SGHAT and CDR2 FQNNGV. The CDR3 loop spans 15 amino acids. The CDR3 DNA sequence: TGTGCCAGCAGCTTATTCCAGGGGGTGGCAGATACGCAGTATTTT. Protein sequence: CASSLFQGVADTQYF.

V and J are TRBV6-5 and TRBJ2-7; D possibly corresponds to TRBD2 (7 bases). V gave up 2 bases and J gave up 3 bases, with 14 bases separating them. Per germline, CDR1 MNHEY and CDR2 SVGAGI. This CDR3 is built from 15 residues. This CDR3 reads CASSYEAGHLYEQYF. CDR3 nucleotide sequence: TGTGCCAGCAGTTACGAAGCGGGACACCTCTACGAGCAGTACTTC.

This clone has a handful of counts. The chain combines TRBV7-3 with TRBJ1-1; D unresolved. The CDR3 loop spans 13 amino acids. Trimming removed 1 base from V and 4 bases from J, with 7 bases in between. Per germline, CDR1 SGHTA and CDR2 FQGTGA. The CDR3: CASSLSGSTEAFF. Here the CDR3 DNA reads TGTGCCAGCAGCTTAAGTGGCAGCACTGAAGCTTTCTTT.

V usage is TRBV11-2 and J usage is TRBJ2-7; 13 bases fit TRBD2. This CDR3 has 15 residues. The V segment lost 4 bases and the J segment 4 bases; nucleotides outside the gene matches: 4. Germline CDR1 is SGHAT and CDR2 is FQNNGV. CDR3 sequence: CASSWGTSGTYEQYF. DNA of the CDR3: TGTGCCAGCAGCTGGGGGACTAGCGGGACGTACGAGCAGTACTTC.

The CDR3 reads CASSMGAGNQPQHF. Here the CDR3 DNA reads TGTGCCAGTAGTATGGGGGCCGGCAATCAGCCCCAGCATTTT. This chain uses TRBV19 with TRBJ1-5; TRBD1 is a possible D gene (6 bases). V lost 3 bases to trimming and J lost 2 bases, with 8 bases between them. CDR1 is LNHDA and CDR2 is SQIVND in the germline V gene (reference sequence). This CDR3 is built from 14 residues.

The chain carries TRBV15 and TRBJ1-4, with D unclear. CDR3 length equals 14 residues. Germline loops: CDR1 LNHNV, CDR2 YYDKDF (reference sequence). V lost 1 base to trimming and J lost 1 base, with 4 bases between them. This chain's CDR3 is CATSRVQTNEKLFF. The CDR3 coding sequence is TGTGCCACCAGCAGAGTTCAAACTAATGAAAAACTGTTTTTT.

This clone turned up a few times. CDR3 protein: CATSDMGRDTQYF. DNA of the CDR3: TGTGCCACCAGTGATATGGGGAGAGATACGCAGTATTTT. The chain combines TRBV24-1 with TRBJ2-3, with D perhaps TRBD2 (5 bases). The CDR3 totals 13 residues. Germline V gives CDR1 KGHDR, CDR2 SFDVKD. Trimming cost V 3 bases and J 5 bases, with 8 bases left between them.

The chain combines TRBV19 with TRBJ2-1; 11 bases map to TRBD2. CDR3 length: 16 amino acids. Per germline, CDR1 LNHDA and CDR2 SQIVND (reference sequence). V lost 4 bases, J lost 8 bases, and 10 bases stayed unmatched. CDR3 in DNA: TGTGCCAGTAGTAGGTTAGCGGGAGGGCCGGGGGATGAGCAGTTCTTC. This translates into CASSRLAGGPGDEQFF. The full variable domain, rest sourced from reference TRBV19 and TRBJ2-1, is DGGITQSPKYLFRKEGQNVTLSCEQNLNHDAMYWYRQDPGQGLRLIYYSQIVNDFQKGDIAEGYSVSREKKESFPLTVTSAQKNPTAFYLCASSRLAGGPGDEQFFGPGTRLTVL.

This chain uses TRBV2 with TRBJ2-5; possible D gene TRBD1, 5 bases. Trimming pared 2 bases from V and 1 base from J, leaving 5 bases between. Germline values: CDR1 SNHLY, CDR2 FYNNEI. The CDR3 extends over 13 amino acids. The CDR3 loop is CASSEQGQETQYF. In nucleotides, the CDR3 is TGTGCCAGCAGTGAACAGGGCCAAGAGACCCAGTACTTC.

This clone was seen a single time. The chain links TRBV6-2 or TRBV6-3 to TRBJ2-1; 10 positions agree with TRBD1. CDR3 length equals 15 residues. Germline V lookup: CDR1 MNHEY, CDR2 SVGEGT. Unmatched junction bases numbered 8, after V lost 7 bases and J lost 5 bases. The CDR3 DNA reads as TGTGCCAGCATCCCCGACAGGGGGCTACACAATGAGCAGTTCTTC. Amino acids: CASIPDRGLHNEQFF.

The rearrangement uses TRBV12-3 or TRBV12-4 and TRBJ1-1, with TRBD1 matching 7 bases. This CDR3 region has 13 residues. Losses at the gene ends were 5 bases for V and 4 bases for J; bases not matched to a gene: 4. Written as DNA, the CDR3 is TGTGCCAGCAGTCTATGGACAGGCACTGAAGCTTTCTTT. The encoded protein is CASSLWTGTEAFF.